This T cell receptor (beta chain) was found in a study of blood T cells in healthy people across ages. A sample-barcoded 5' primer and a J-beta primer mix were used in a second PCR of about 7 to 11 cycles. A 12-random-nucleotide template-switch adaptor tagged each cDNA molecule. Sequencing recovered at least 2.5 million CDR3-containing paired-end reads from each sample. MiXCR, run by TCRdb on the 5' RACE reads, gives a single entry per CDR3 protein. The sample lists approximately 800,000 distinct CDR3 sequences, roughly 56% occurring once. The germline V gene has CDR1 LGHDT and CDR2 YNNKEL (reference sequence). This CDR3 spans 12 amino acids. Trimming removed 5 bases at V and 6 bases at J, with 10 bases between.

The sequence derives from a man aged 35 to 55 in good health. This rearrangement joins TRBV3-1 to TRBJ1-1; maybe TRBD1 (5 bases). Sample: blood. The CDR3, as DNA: TGTGCCAGCAGCGGGGCGCAGGCTGAAGCTTTCTTT. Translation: CASSGAQAEAFF.